This TCR beta chain appears in the sequencing data of a study of shared clonotypes between healthy human individuals. The CDR3 runs 17 residues. CDR1 and CDR2 from the germline V gene are LNHDA and SQIVND (reference sequence). V was pared by 0 bases and J by 2 bases, with 7 bases of the junction left unmatched. Clones were read by immunoSEQ multiplex PCR, and TCRdb kept only the in-frame ones, dropping some. The data show around 550,000 clones, about 96% seen once. This sequence originates from a young woman in good health. J is TRBJ2-1 and V is TRBV19; 7 positions match TRBD2. The specimen sequenced was naive CD4+ T cells sorted from blood. Subset: CD45RA+ positively selected. DNA of the CDR3: TGTGCCAGTAGTATAGATCCCTCGACTAGCCCCTACAATGAGCAGTTCTTC. Translated, it gives CASSIDPSTSPYNEQFF. The full variable domain, rest sourced from reference TRBV19 and TRBJ2-1, is DGGITQSPKYLFRKEGQNVTLSCEQNLNHDAMYWYRQDPGQGLRLIYYSQIVNDFQKGDIAEGYSVSREKKESFPLTVTSAQKNPTAFYLCASSIDPSTSPYNEQFFGPGTRLTVL.